The TCR beta chain described here comes from a study of cytomegalovirus exposure and HLA in healthy donors. Study observations and caveats: Earlier analysis found most TCR beta V segments productive about 90% or about 30% of the time. Researchers reported in a later analysis that common viral pathogens appeared linked to several top clusters.

The PCR contained 60 Vbeta and 13 Jbeta primers. Clones were read by immunoSEQ multiplex PCR, and TCRdb kept only the in-frame ones, dropping some. The sample shows some 130,000 clones, about two thirds of them seen only once. A single count supports this clone. Its antigen is unidentified. Per the germline V gene, CDR1 is MNHEY and CDR2 is SVGAGI. V lost 5 bases and J lost 11; bases outside the gene matches: 8. The CDR3 is 13 amino acids. V gene TRBV6-5 combines with J gene TRBJ1-1, with TRBD1 matching over 10 bases. The receptor was derived from a woman between 55 and 75 years old in good health and CMV-seropositive. The sample was PBMCs. CDR3 in amino acids: CASSPPGTGVAFF. For the CDR3, the DNA is TGTGCCAGCAGTCCCCCCGGGACAGGGGTTGCTTTCTTT.